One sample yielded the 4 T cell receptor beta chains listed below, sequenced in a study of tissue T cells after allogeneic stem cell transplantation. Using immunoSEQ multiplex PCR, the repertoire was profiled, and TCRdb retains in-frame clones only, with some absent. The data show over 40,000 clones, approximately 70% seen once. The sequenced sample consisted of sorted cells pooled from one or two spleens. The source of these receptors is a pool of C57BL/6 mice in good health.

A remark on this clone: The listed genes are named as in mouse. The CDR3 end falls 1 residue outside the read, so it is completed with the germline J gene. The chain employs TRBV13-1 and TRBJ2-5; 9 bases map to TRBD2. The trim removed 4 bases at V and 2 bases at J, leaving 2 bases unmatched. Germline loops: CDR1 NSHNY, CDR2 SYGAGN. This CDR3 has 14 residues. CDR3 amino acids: CASSRLGVQDTQYF. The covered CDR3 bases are TGTGCCAGCAGTCGACTGGGGGTCCAAGACACCCAGTAC.

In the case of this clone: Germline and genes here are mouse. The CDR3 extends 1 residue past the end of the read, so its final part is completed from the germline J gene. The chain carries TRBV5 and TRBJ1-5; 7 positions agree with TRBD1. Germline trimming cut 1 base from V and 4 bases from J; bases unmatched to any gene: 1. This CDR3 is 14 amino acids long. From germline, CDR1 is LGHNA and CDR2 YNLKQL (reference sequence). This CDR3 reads CASSQAQGNQAPLF. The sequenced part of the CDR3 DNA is TGTGCCAGCAGCCAAGCACAGGGGAACCAGGCTCCGCTT.

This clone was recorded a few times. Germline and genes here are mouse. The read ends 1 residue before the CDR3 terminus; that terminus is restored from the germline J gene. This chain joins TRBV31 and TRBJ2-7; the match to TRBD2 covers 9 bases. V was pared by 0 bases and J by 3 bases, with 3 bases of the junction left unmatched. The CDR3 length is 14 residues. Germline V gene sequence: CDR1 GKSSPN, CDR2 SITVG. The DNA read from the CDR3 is TGTGCCTGGAGTCTAGCTGGGGGGGGCTATGAACAGTAC. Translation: CAWSLAGGGYEQY. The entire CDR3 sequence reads CAWSLAGGGYEQYF.

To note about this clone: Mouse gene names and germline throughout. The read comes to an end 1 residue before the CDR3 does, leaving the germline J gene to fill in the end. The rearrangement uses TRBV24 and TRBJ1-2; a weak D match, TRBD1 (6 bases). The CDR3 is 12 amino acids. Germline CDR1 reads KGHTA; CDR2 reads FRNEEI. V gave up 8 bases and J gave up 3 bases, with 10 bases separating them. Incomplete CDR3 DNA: TGTGCCAGCGGGGGGCAGGACTCCGACTACACC. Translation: CASGGQDSDYT. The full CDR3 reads CASGGQDSDYTF.